This T cell receptor beta chain was retrieved from a study of identical twins. This clonotype was detected ten times or more. Each CDR3 protein gets one entry after TCRdb re-called the 5' RACE reads with MiXCR. The table lists about 220,000 distinct CDR3 sequences, 6% to 8.5% of them singletons. Germline V gives CDR1 MGHDK, CDR2 SYGVNS. The CDR3 length is 14 residues. Trimming removed 4 bases from V and 1 base from J; junction bases left unmatched: 3. The data also belong to a second study, concerning yellow fever vaccine responses in identical twins.

This chain connects TRBV25-1 to TRBJ1-2; 7 positions agree with TRBD1. Sequencing was carried out using CD8+ T cells sorted from blood. The receptor comes from a woman between 18 and 30 years old in good health. CDR3 sequence: CASSVTGDNYGYTF. The CDR3 DNA follows: TGTGCCAGCAGTGTAACAGGGGATAACTATGGCTACACCTTC.